This is a list of T cell receptor beta chains from one sample in a study of CD8+ T cells in alopecia areata. The data were produced by immunoSEQ multiplex PCR, yet TCRdb's version contains in-frame clones alone and is incomplete. The sample holds 140,000 to 150,000 clones, about 90% seen once. Sequenced here: CD8+ T cells sorted from blood, sampled at week 0. The receptor source for this set is a human donor with alopecia areata. Both conserved end residues are part of each CDR3. The order of the fields is CDR3 length, D gene, V gene, CDR3 protein. The D gene is left open where the match is weak.

15,TRBD1,TRBV6-5,CASSYGQGSIAEAFF
16,-,TRBV5-6,CASSWIGDLLGTEAFF
8,-,TRBV20-1,CSVDEQYF
16,TRBD2,TRBV19,CASSGLAGRSYNEQFF
13,-,TRBV5-6,CASSLGTPYEQYF
15,-,TRBV29-1,CSVYPGRGQEDGYTF
12,-,TRBV6-1,CASRQGFYEQYF
12,-,TRBV7-9,CASLVAGDEQFF
12,-,TRBV6-1,CASPASLTEAFF
14,-,TRBV27,CASSLSGGNTEAFF
14,-,TRBV27,CASSLGVSNQPQHF
16,-,TRBV4-1,CASSRTLGDPYNEQFF
13,-,TRBV29-1,CSASSTDSYEQYF
14,-,TRBV29-1,CSENRASLTTEAFF
15,-,TRBV9,CASSVVGFPGDIQYF
13,-,TRBV2,CASSEGGNTEAFF
16,-,TRBV27,CASSLSTGHAIDGYTF
15,-,TRBV7-2,CASSLVPGQNYEQYF
13,-,TRBV19,CASSPGFPYEQYF
13,-,TRBV6-1,CASSEIKHNEQFF
14,TRBD2,TRBV6-6,CASSYEVAGYEQYF
16,-,TRBV11-2,CASSLGGGGTSDTQYF
15,TRBD1,TRBV5-6,CASSYGAGTGVEQFF
16,-,TRBV7-2,CASSHGDSGAWTPLHF
13,-,TRBV6-5,CASSYGGTYEQYF
14,-,TRBV4-1,CASSQDRTGYEQYF
15,TRBD1,TRBV5-6,CASSWGTGMNTEAFF
14,-,TRBV6-6,CASSYSPEPPEAFF
14,-,TRBV10-3,CAISVVRGDTEAFF
12,-,TRBV7-9,CASSPHPYEQYF
13,-,TRBV5-1,CASSLYGGGELFF
16,TRBD2,TRBV15,CATSRDTAGDPYEQYF
13,-,TRBV29-1,CSVEAGSYNEQFF
16,TRBD2,TRBV4-1,CASSHSPSAGEETQYF
11,-,TRBV12-5,CASGSGAEAFF
13,TRBD2,TRBV29-1,CSVLTSGSDEQFF
15,-,TRBV7-9,CASRSRTDTWNEQYF
14,TRBD1,TRBV12-5,CASGLGTGNYEQYF
11,-,TRBV7-9,CASSFGNEQFF
11,-,TRBV11-2,CASSSSGKLFF
15,-,TRBV5-4,CASSDQDTGGTEAFF
15,-,TRBV5-1,CASSLLGGGHREQYF
12,-,TRBV29-1,CSVQQRSTEAFF
16,-,TRBV6-6,CASSVGLIPSTDTQYF
14,-,TRBV27,CASSLTGYNTEAFF
14,TRBD1,TRBV29-1,CSVEGQGIDNEQFF
13,TRBD1,TRBV29-1,CSGGTGTQETQYF
13,TRBD1,TRBV6-1,CASTASQGAELFF
15,TRBD2,TRBV9,CASSAASGRAYEQYF
13,-,TRBV2,CASSERAGTEAFF
13,-,TRBV6-5,CASSLSSVNEQFF
13,TRBD1,TRBV29-1,CSVSGQGSYEQYF
16,TRBD1,TRBV7-9,CASSVTGAGSNQPQHF
21,TRBD1,TRBV9,CASSIPRGTGRTEVDYNEQFF
14,-,TRBV27,CASRNGVSNQPQHF
15,-,TRBV6-1,CASSDGGEFPDTQYF
13,-,TRBV29-1,CSVEKENTGELFF
11,-,TRBV29-1,CSVGDGYEQYF
13,-,TRBV4-1,CASSQVGQETQYF
13,TRBD2,TRBV7-9,CASGSGGRHEQYF